Below, 6 T cell receptor beta chains from the same sample are listed, as sequenced in a study of blood T cell repertoires in COVID-19. TCRdb's table, derived via immunoSEQ multiplex PCR, lists solely in-frame clones and lacks some. The sample shows roughly 52,000 clones, roughly 86% of them seen only once. Sequencing input: peripheral blood. The receptor source for this set is a man aged 35-49 years with COVID-19, enrolled during active disease.

V usage is TRBV19 and J usage is TRBJ2-7; 11 bases align to TRBD1. CDR1 LNHDA and CDR2 SQIVND come from the germline V gene (reference sequence). V lost 4 bases, J lost 2 bases, and 4 bases stayed unmatched. This CDR3 comprises 15 residues. Here the CDR3 reads CASSTRTGGTYEQYF. CDR3 nucleotides: TGTGCCAGTAGTACAAGGACAGGGGGCACCTACGAGCAGTACTTC.

The chain combines TRBV5-6 with TRBJ1-3, with 7 bases lining up with TRBD1. The CDR3 loop spans 15 amino acids. Trimming took 6 bases from V and 2 from J; bases not matched to a gene: 8. Germline loops: CDR1 SGHDT, CDR2 YYEEEE. The CDR3 DNA follows: TGTGCCAGCATCCTAACAGGGGATACTGGAAACACCATATATTTT. This translates into CASILTGDTGNTIYF.

This clone was observed a handful of times. The chain combines TRBV6-5 with TRBJ2-7, with TRBD1 matching over 10 bases. The germline V gene encodes CDR1 MNHEY and CDR2 SVGAGI. This CDR3 has 12 amino acids. The V segment lost 11 bases and the J segment 2 bases; nucleotides outside the gene matches: 3. The CDR3 nucleotides read TGTGCCGGGACAGGGGCACCCTACGAGCAGTACTTC. Translated, it gives CAGTGAPYEQYF.

J is TRBJ1-1 and V is TRBV6-1; D perhaps matches TRBD1 (6 bases). In germline, CDR1 is MNHNS, CDR2 SASEGT. This CDR3 has 17 amino acids. V was shortened by 1 base and J by 1 base, with 16 bases between the two germline ends. DNA for the CDR3: TGTGCCAGCAGTGAAGTTTCAGGGGTTGTTCGGAACACTGAAGCTTTCTTT. It is translated as CASSEVSGVVRNTEAFF.

The chain links TRBV7-9 to TRBJ2-1, with D maybe TRBD2 (5 bases). The CDR3 loop spans 15 amino acids. Germline CDR1 and CDR2: SEHNR and FQNEAQ (reference sequence). V gave up 0 bases and J gave up 5 bases, with 11 bases separating them. Written as DNA, the CDR3 is TGTGCCAGCAGCTTAGCGGGAGTGGGGAACAATGAGCAGTTCTTC. It codes for CASSLAGVGNNEQFF.

V usage is TRBV20-1 and J usage is TRBJ2-1, with a tentative D call TRBD1 (6 bases). Between the trimmed V and J ends, which lost 6 bases and 9 bases, there was a span of 12 bases. The CDR3 runs to 11 residues. Looked up from germline, CDR1 is DFQATT and CDR2 is SNEGSKA (reference sequence). Here the CDR3 DNA reads TGCAGTGCCCGGGGACACGTTGAGCAGTTCTTC. It specifies CSARGHVEQFF.